This note documents a single T cell receptor beta chain sequence. These data belong to a study of blood T cells in healthy people across ages. CDR1 SNHLY and CDR2 FYNNEI come from the germline V gene. V shed 8 bases and J shed 0 bases, with 11 bases lying between them. This CDR3 spans 14 amino acids. A J-beta primer mix and a sample-barcoded 5' primer were used in a second PCR of about 7 to 12 cycles. A single record per CDR3 protein comes from TCRdb applying MiXCR to the 5' RACE reads. This table holds about 1,400,000 distinct CDR3 sequences, 59% found once. The chain uses TRBV2 and TRBJ2-1, with D maybe TRBD2 (5 bases). The sample was blood. This receptor was identified in a man younger than 35 in good health. CDR3 region: CASFGESSYNEQFF. The DNA for the CDR3 is TGTGCCAGCTTTGGGGAGAGCTCCTACAATGAGCAGTTCTTC. Looking up the rest from reference TRBV2 and TRBJ2-1 gives the full variable domain: EPEVTQTPSHQVTQMGQEVILRCVPISNHLYFYWYRQILGQKVEFLVSFYNNEISEKSEIFDDQFSVERPDGSNFTLKIRSTKLEDSAMYFCASFGESSYNEQFFGPGTRLTVL.